Following are 10 T cell receptor beta chains from one sample sequenced in a study of T cell repertoires in cytomegalovirus infection. TCRdb re-called the reads with MiXCR, one entry per CDR3 protein. Of some 800,000 distinct CDR3 sequences in the sample, just under 30% were seen once. No antigen has been assigned to these receptors. This material consisted of cultured CD8+ T cells from PBMCs, taken from culture after CMV antigen stimulation. The source is a human donor in good health (CMV status not recorded). Some clones in this sample may be carry-over from other donors' samples.

This CDR3 is CASSIVNTEAFF. For the CDR3, the DNA is TGTGCCAGTAGTATAGTGAACACTGAAGCTTTCTTT. The chain recombines TRBV19 with TRBJ1-1; D remains unclear. The germline V gene encodes CDR1 LNHDA and CDR2 SQIVND (reference sequence). Trimming took 1 base from V and 0 from J, leaving 0 bases between them. The CDR3 covers 12 residues.

This clonotype was detected a few times. The chain is built from TRBV28 and TRBJ2-7; the D is unclear. V gave up 5 bases and J gave up 3 bases, with 8 bases separating them. This CDR3 spans 12 amino acids. Germline CDR1 is MDHEN and CDR2 is SYDVKM. CDR3 nucleotides: TGTGCCAGCAGTGAGGCTGACTACGAGCAGTACTTC. This sequence encodes CASSEADYEQYF.

This chain connects TRBV13 to TRBJ2-2; TRBD2 aligns across 8 bases. CDR1 is PRHDT, CDR2 FYEKMQ, per germline (reference sequence). J was trimmed by 0 bases and V by 5 bases; bases with no gene match: 2. This CDR3 has 15 amino acids. The CDR3 DNA sequence: TGTGCCAGCAGCGCGGGACTAGCGAACACCGGGGAGCTGTTTTTT. It yields the protein CASSAGLANTGELFF.

CDR3 nucleotide sequence: TGCAGCGTTGAAGCAGGGGAAGATACGCAGTATTTT. It translates to CSVEAGEDTQYF. The gene calls are TRBV29-1 and TRBJ2-3, with D possibly TRBD1 on 6 matching bases. CDR1 is SQVTM and CDR2 is ANQGSEA in the germline V gene. The ends were cut back, 1 base at V and 5 bases at J, with 7 bases in the middle. This CDR3 comprises 12 residues.

This clonotype was counted between two and nine times. V gene TRBV10-2 combines with J gene TRBJ2-3; TRBD2 matches 10 bases. The CDR3 spans 17 residues. Germline V gene data show CDR1 as WSHSY and CDR2 as SAAADI. V lost 2 bases, J lost 2 bases, and 7 bases stayed unmatched. The CDR3 protein is CASSEPGTSADTDTQYF. The CDR3 DNA follows: TGCGCCAGCAGTGAGCCCGGGACTAGCGCGGACACAGATACGCAGTATTTT.

The chain employs TRBV6-2 or TRBV6-3 and TRBJ2-5; D may be TRBD2 (5 bases). CDR1 MNHEY and CDR2 SVGEGT come from the germline V gene. Between the trimmed V and J ends, which lost 5 bases and 2 bases, there was a span of 21 bases. This CDR3 is built from 17 residues. CDR3 bases: TGTGCCAGCAGTCGAAGGACCGCAAGCGGAAAACAAGAGACCCAGTACTTC. Protein product: CASSRRTASGKQETQYF.

V is TRBV19 and J is TRBJ2-7; D is possibly TRBD1 (6 bases). Trimming removed 6 bases at V and 2 bases at J, with 17 bases between. This CDR3 comprises 15 residues. Germline V gene sequence: CDR1 LNHDA, CDR2 SQIVND (reference sequence). The CDR3 sequence is CASSRIDGQPYEQYF. The DNA of the CDR3 is TGTGCCAGTAGCCGAATTGACGGACAGCCCTACGAGCAGTACTTC.

The V gene is TRBV5-4, the J gene TRBJ2-3, with D hard to call. The germline gives CDR1 SGHNT, CDR2 YYREEE (reference sequence). The V and J ends lost 0 bases and 0 bases respectively, with 8 bases between them. CDR3 length equals 15 residues. CDR3 DNA sequence: TGTGCCAGCAGCTTGGTAGAGACTAGCACAGATACGCAGTATTTT. This sequence encodes CASSLVETSTDTQYF.

The genes are TRBV10-3 and TRBJ2-3; 9 nucleotides match TRBD1. The trim removed 5 bases at V and 5 bases at J, leaving 11 bases unmatched. CDR3 size: 16 residues. CDR1 is ENHRY, CDR2 SYGVKD, per germline. The CDR3 DNA sequence: TGTGCCATCAGTCCCGGACAGGGGAGTTTGGGAGATACGCAGTATTTT. Protein: CAISPGQGSLGDTQYF.

The rearrangement joins TRBV12-3 or TRBV12-4 to TRBJ2-1, with 10 nucleotides matching TRBD2. This CDR3 contains 15 residues. After removal of 5 bases from V and 6 bases from J, the junction contained 7 bases not matched to a gene. This CDR3 reads CASSPLAGETNEQFF. The CDR3 DNA sequence: TGTGCCAGCAGTCCTCTAGCGGGGGAGACCAATGAGCAGTTCTTC.